This TCR beta chain comes out of a study of beta chain features in type 1 diabetes. Overall study findings and caveats: Type 1 diabetes patients had moderately but significantly shorter TCRB CDR3s in all four CD4+ subsets.

Investigators reverse transcribed all isolated RNA, so they sequenced expressed TCRB transcripts. Assay: immunoSEQ multiplex PCR; the TCRdb copy retains only in-frame clones and omits some. The data show under 350,000 clones, with about 13% seen just once and 0.015% to 0.02% held by the top ten. The V end lost 2 bases, the J end lost 1 base, and 9 bases lay between the germline ends. The CDR3 covers 15 residues. Note on this clone: Its antigen is currently unknown.

This receptor was identified in a man younger than 40 with type 1 diabetes. The chain is built from TRBV5-7 and TRBJ2-2; D possibly corresponds to TRBD1 (6 bases). TRBV5-7 is labeled an ORF, and its function is uncertain. Sequenced sample: naive CD4+ T cells from blood. This CDR3 reads CASSLGQKNTGELFF. The CDR3 nucleotides are TGTGCCAGCAGCTTAGGACAGAAGAACACCGGGGAGCTGTTTTTT.